This T cell receptor beta chain came from a study of T cell repertoires in cytomegalovirus infection. This clonotype has ten or more counts. Each CDR3 protein is one row after TCRdb ran MiXCR on the reads. The sample lists 150,000 to 200,000 distinct CDR3 sequences, about 21% occurring once. Looked up from germline, CDR1 is MGHDK and CDR2 is SYGVNS. This CDR3 is built from 18 residues. The ends were cut back, 2 bases at V and 1 base at J, with 15 bases in the middle. The chain is built from TRBV25-1 and TRBJ2-6, with D perhaps TRBD2 (5 bases). Sequencing used PBMCs. The TCR sequence derives from a human donor in good health (CMV status not recorded). Some clones in this sample may be carry-over from other donors' samples. The CDR3 DNA follows: TGTGCCAGCAGTGAACCGGCGGGCAGACCATCTGGGGCCAACGTCCTGACTTTC. It is translated as CASSEPAGRPSGANVLTF.